Listed below are T cell receptor beta chains from one sample, sequenced in a study of graft-versus-host responses after intestinal transplantation. Repertoires were generated with immunoSEQ multiplex PCR, while TCRdb's copy carries only in-frame clones and drops some. The sample gives roughly 97,000 clones, more than 80% of which show up once; roughly 15% is in the top ten. The specimen was PBMCs, collected just under 460 days after intestinal transplant. The receptors derive from a human patient who received an intestinal transplant, so some T cells may come from the graft donor. The CDR3 runs from the conserved cysteine through the conserved F or W. The order of the fields is clone size, D gene, J gene, V gene, CDR3 protein, CDR3 DNA. A D gene is named only where the DNA matches it firmly. Some rows mark clone size as missing; the rest say once, few, many or name a class of expanded clone.

- | - | TRBJ2-1 | TRBV7-2 | CASSPRANNEQFF | TGTGCCAGCAGCCCCAGGGCCAACAATGAGCAGTTCTTC
- | - | TRBJ2-3 | TRBV5-1 | CASKVGPGITDTQYF | TGCGCCAGCAAGGTGGGGCCCGGAATCACAGATACGCAGTATTTT
- | - | TRBJ1-2 | TRBV29-1 | CSVEGTQGIGVYGYTF | TGCAGCGTTGAAGGGACCCAGGGAATCGGGGTCTATGGCTACACCTTC
- | - | TRBJ1-6 | TRBV6-6 | CASSTTQVGSPLHF | TGTGCCAGCAGTACGACGCAGGTTGGATCACCCCTCCACTTT
- | - | TRBJ2-7 | TRBV5-4 | CASSLTASGEQYF | TGTGCCAGCAGCTTGACCGCCTCGGGGGAGCAGTACTTC
- | - | TRBJ2-3 | TRBV12-5 | CASGLLSPGDGQYF | TGTGCTAGTGGTTTGCTATCTCCAGGCGATGGGCAGTATTTT
- | TRBD1 | TRBJ2-7 | TRBV23-1 | CARTVGTASSYEQYF | TGCGCCAGGACCGTTGGGACAGCGAGCTCCTACGAGCAGTACTTC
- | TRBD2 | TRBJ2-1 | TRBV6-1 | CASSIWVGGTDEQFF | TGTGCCAGCAGTATTTGGGTGGGGGGGACGGATGAGCAGTTCTTC
- | - | TRBJ2-3 | TRBV6-5 | CASSYGFGRTDTQYF | TGTGCCAGCAGTTACGGTTTCGGTCGCACAGATACGCAGTATTTT
- | - | TRBJ1-4 | TRBV2 | CASSGYGPTNEKLFF | TGTGCCAGCAGTGGGTATGGTCCCACTAATGAAAAACTGTTTTTT
medium-sized | - | TRBJ1-1 | TRBV19 | CATGTTMNTEAFF | TGTGCCACCGGGACAACAATGAACACTGAAGCTTTCTTT
- | TRBD1 | TRBJ1-1 | TRBV18 | CASSRDREGTEAFF | TGTGCCAGCTCCCGGGACAGGGAGGGCACTGAAGCTTTCTTT
- | - | TRBJ1-1 | TRBV7-9 | CASSWPRAALENTEAFF | TGTGCCAGCAGCTGGCCGAGGGCAGCCCTAGAAAACACTGAAGCTTTCTTT
- | TRBD2 | TRBJ2-3 | TRBV19 | CASSTSGGTDTQYF | TGTGCCAGTAGTACTAGCGGGGGCACAGATACGCAGTATTTT
- | - | TRBJ1-6 | TRBV6-5 | CATAAPLSPLHF | TGTGCCACCGCGGCCCCCTTGTCACCCCTCCACTTT
- | - | TRBJ2-7 | TRBV14 | CASSPFYEQYF | TGTGCCAGCAGCCCCTTCTACGAGCAGTACTTC
- | TRBD1 | TRBJ1-1 | TRBV6-5 | CASSFRTGAEAFF | TGTGCCAGCAGTTTCCGGACAGGGGCTGAAGCTTTCTTT
- | TRBD1 | TRBJ1-2 | TRBV27 | CANRQGRTGNYGYTF | TGTGCCAACCGACAGGGGCGCACGGGTAACTATGGCTACACCTTC
- | TRBD2 | TRBJ2-3 | TRBV5-1 | CASSLRPGAGGGDTQYF | TGCGCCAGCAGCTTGCGCCCCGGGGCGGGGGGTGGAGATACGCAGTATTTT
- | - | TRBJ1-5 | TRBV16 | CASSLDISHQPQHF | TGTGCCAGCAGTCTAGACATAAGCCATCAGCCCCAGCATTTT
few | - | TRBJ1-4 | TRBV4-2 | CASSQEGEKLFF | TGTGCCAGCAGCCAAGAAGGTGAAAAACTGTTTTTT
- | TRBD1 | TRBJ1-2 | TRBV29-1 | CSVSSGQGGGYTF | TGCAGCGTTTCGTCCGGACAGGGGGGTGGCTACACCTTC